Listed here are 15 T cell receptor beta chains from one sample, sequenced in a study of CD8+ T cells in alopecia areata. Treatment indicated: oral pan-JAK inhibitor, 5-10 mg twice daily. Extracted RNA was reverse transcribed, and the resulting cDNA served as sequencing template. Data came from immunoSEQ multiplex PCR; TCRdb stores just in-frame clones and leaves some out. The sample yields some 110,000 clones, 50% to 75% seen once. The input for sequencing was CD8+ T cells sorted from blood, taken at week 4, from a patient treated with tofacitinib. These receptors originate from a human donor with alopecia areata.

The chain couples TRBV4-1 to TRBJ2-7, with a possible D match to TRBD1 (7 bases). The CDR3 sequence is 15 residues long. Deletions cut 5 bases from V and 5 bases from J, with 19 bases between. Germline V lookup: CDR1 MGHRA, CDR2 YSYEKL. For the CDR3, the DNA is TGCGCCAGCAGCGCACGGGACAGCGGAGGGGACGAGCAGTACTTC. This encodes CASSARDSGGDEQYF.

The chain links TRBV13 to TRBJ1-1; no reliable D call. In germline, CDR1 is PRHDT, CDR2 FYEKMQ (reference sequence). The CDR3 is 14 amino acids. With 0 bases removed from V and 7 bases from J, the gap between germline ends came to 12 bases. CDR3 nucleotides: TGTGCCAGCAGCTTAGGCGGGCAGTCTGATGAAGCTTTCTTT. Encoded protein: CASSLGGQSDEAFF.

This sequence joins TRBV30 and TRBJ1-1; D remains ambiguous. Germline CDR1 is GTSNPN and CDR2 is SVGIG (reference sequence). The length of the CDR3 is 13 residues. The V and J ends lost 5 bases and 6 bases respectively, with 16 bases between them. The CDR3 nucleotides read TGTGCCTGGTGTGCTACAGCGGACCCTGAAGCTTTCTTT. It specifies CAWCATADPEAFF. Looking up the rest from reference TRBV30 and TRBJ1-1 gives the full variable domain: SQTIHQWPATLVQPVGSPLSLECTVEGTSNPNLYWYRQAAGRGLQLLFYSVGIGQISSEVPQNLSASRPQDRQFILSSKKLLLSDSGFYLCAWCATADPEAFFGQGTRLTVV.

This chain uses TRBV2 with TRBJ1-6, with D tentatively TRBD1 (5 bases). Germline loops: CDR1 SNHLY, CDR2 FYNNEI. V lost 1 base to trimming and J lost 7 bases, with 11 bases between them. The CDR3 spans 15 residues. In DNA form, the CDR3 reads TGTGCCAGCAGTGAAGGCGGGACCCTAAATTCACCCCTCCACTTT. It yields the protein CASSEGGTLNSPLHF. Full variable domain (outside the CDR3, taken from reference TRBV2 and TRBJ1-6): EPEVTQTPSHQVTQMGQEVILRCVPISNHLYFYWYRQILGQKVEFLVSFYNNEISEKSEIFDDQFSVERPDGSNFTLKIRSTKLEDSAMYFCASSEGGTLNSPLHFGNGTRLTVT.

The sample holds a few counts of this clone. V gene TRBV29-1 combines with J gene TRBJ2-5; 7 bases line up with TRBD2. CDR3 length: 14 residues. The germline V gene has CDR1 SQVTM and CDR2 ANQGSEA. V was pared by 4 bases and J by 5 bases, with 10 bases of the junction left unmatched. CDR3 amino acids: CSVGLGLDRETQYF. The CDR3 DNA follows: TGCAGCGTTGGCCTTGGACTAGATCGGGAGACCCAGTACTTC.

This chain joins TRBV30 and TRBJ2-5; 14 bases align to TRBD2. Germline lookup yields CDR1 GTSNPN and CDR2 SVGIG (reference sequence). The junction had 16 bases not matched to a gene; V was cut back by 2 bases and J by 11 bases. The CDR3 has 17 amino acids. The CDR3 loop reads CAWSLRETGLAGGPQYF. The CDR3 region has the DNA TGTGCCTGGAGTCTAAGAGAGACAGGACTAGCGGGGGGCCCTCAGTACTTC.

The chain is built from TRBV30 and TRBJ1-1; TRBD1 is a possible D gene (5 bases). The V and J ends lost 1 base and 7 bases respectively, with 16 bases between them. There are 14 residues in the CDR3. Germline loops: CDR1 GTSNPN, CDR2 SVGIG (reference sequence). The CDR3 coding sequence is TGTGCCTGGAGTGCGGGAGTGGGGACTCTTGAAGCTTTCTTT. Residues: CAWSAGVGTLEAFF.

The rearrangement links TRBV29-1 to TRBJ1-2; 10 bases agree with TRBD1. CDR3 length equals 14 residues. The germline gives CDR1 SQVTM, CDR2 ANQGSEA. V lost 1 base to trimming and J lost 4 bases; unmatched junction nucleotides: 3. For the CDR3, the DNA is TGCAGCGTTGAAGGACAGGGGGCCCCCTATGGCTACACCTTC. Translated, it gives CSVEGQGAPYGYTF.

J is TRBJ2-1 and V is TRBV4-1, with 7 bases identical to TRBD1. Germline CDR1 reads MGHRA; CDR2 reads YSYEKL. CDR3 size: 14 residues. Losses at the gene ends were 4 bases for V and 8 bases for J; bases not matched to a gene: 8. The CDR3 protein is CASSLVRDSYEQFF. The CDR3 bases are TGCGCCAGCAGCCTCGTACGGGACAGCTATGAGCAGTTCTTC.

The chain combines TRBV30 with TRBJ2-1; the D gene is possibly TRBD1 (6 bases). V dropped 4 bases and J dropped 4 bases, with 14 bases sitting between them. CDR1 is GTSNPN and CDR2 is SVGIG in the germline V gene (reference sequence). The CDR3 is made up of 14 amino acids. The CDR3 region has the DNA TGTGCCTGGACAGGGGCCCCAGCTTACAATGAGCAGTTCTTC. It specifies CAWTGAPAYNEQFF.

The chain recombines TRBV19 with TRBJ1-1; D possibly corresponds to TRBD1 (6 bases). CDR3 size: 15 residues. The V gene's germline CDR1 is LNHDA and CDR2 SQIVND (reference sequence). V lost 5 bases, J lost 1 base, and 14 bases lay in between. The chain's CDR3 is CASSVTGISNTEAFF. DNA of the CDR3: TGTGCCAGTAGTGTTACAGGGATTTCGAACACTGAAGCTTTCTTT. The variable domain in full, with the rest retrieved from reference TRBV19 and TRBJ1-1, is DGGITQSPKYLFRKEGQNVTLSCEQNLNHDAMYWYRQDPGQGLRLIYYSQIVNDFQKGDIAEGYSVSREKKESFPLTVTSAQKNPTAFYLCASSVTGISNTEAFFGQGTRLTVV.

This clone showed up just a few times. The J gene is TRBJ2-4, the V gene TRBV4-3; D tentatively reads TRBD1 or TRBD2 (5 bases each). Germline V gene sequence: CDR1 LGHNA, CDR2 YSLEER. The ends were cut back, 1 base at V and 5 bases at J, with 12 bases in the middle. CDR3 length: 15 amino acids. The CDR3 nucleotides are TGCGCCAGCAGCCAAGGGCGAGGGGACGAAAACATTCAGTACTTC. It codes for CASSQGRGDENIQYF.

The chain links TRBV29-1 to TRBJ2-1; TRBD1 aligns across 8 bases. The V gene's germline CDR1 is SQVTM and CDR2 ANQGSEA. CDR3 length equals 18 residues. Trimming took 7 bases from V and 0 from J; bases not matched to a gene: 17. In DNA form, the CDR3 reads TGCAGCGCCCGAGGGGGACAGGACCCCGTAAGCTCCTACAATGAGCAGTTCTTC. Its translation: CSARGGQDPVSSYNEQFF.

For this clone: This specimen includes other DNA sequences encoding the same CDR3. This chain joins TRBV15 and TRBJ2-3; D remains unclear. In germline, CDR1 is LNHNV, CDR2 YYDKDF (reference sequence). This CDR3 is 13 amino acids long. V was trimmed by 5 bases and J by 5 bases, leaving 11 bases between them. Here the CDR3 DNA reads TGTGCCACCAGCCGACCCCCGGGAGATACGCAGTATTTT. Protein: CATSRPPGDTQYF.

The chain links TRBV5-6 to TRBJ2-2, with TRBD1 matching 8 bases. V lost 3 bases, J lost 3 bases, and 4 bases stayed unmatched. The germline CDR1 and CDR2 sequences are SGHDT and YYEEEE. The CDR3 consists of 15 residues. CDR3 in amino acids: CASSYGTGYTGELFF. CDR3 nucleotides: TGTGCCAGCAGCTACGGGACAGGCTACACCGGGGAGCTGTTTTTT. Supplemented by reference TRBV5-6 and TRBJ2-2, the full variable domain reads DAGVTQSPTHLIKTRGQQVTLRCSPKSGHDTVSWYQQALGQGPQFIFQYYEEEERQRGNFPDRFSGHQFPNYSSELNVNALLLGDSALYLCASSYGTGYTGELFFGEGSRLTVL.